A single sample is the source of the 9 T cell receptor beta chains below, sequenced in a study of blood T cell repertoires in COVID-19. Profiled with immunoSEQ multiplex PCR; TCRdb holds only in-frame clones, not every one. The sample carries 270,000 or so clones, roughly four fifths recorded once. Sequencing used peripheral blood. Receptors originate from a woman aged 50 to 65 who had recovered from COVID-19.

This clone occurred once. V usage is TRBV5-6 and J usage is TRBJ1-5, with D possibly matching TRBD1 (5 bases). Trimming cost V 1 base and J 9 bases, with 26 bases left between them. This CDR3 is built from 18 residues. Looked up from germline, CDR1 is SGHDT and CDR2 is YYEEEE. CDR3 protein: CASSLRPGIFISGSPQHF. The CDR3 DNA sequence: TGTGCCAGCAGCTTGAGGCCAGGGATCTTTATCTCAGGTTCGCCCCAGCATTTT.

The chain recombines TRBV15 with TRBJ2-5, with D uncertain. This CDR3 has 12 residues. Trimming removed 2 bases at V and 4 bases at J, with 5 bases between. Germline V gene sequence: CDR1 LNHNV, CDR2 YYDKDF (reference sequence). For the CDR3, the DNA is TGTGCCACCAGCAGAAACTTAGAGACCCAGTACTTC. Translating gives CATSRNLETQYF.

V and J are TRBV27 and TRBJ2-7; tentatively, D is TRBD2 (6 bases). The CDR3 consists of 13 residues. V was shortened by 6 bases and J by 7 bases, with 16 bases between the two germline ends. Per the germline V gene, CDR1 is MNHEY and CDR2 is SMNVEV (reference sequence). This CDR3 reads CASRRRGRVEQYF. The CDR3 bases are TGTGCCAGCAGGCGGCGGGGACGGGTTGAGCAGTACTTC.

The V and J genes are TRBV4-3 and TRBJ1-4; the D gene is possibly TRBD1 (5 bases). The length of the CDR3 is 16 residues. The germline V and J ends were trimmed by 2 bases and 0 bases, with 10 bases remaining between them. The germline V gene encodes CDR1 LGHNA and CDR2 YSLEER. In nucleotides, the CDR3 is TGCGCCAGCAGCCAAAACAGGATGGCAACTAATGAAAAACTGTTTTTT. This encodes CASSQNRMATNEKLFF.

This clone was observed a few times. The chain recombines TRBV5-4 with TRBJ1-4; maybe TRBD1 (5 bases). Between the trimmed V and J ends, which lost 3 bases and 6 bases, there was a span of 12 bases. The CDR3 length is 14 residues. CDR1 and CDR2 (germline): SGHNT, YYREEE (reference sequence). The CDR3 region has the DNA TGTGCCAGCAGCTCGGATCAAGGGGATGAAAAACTGTTTTTT. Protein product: CASSSDQGDEKLFF.

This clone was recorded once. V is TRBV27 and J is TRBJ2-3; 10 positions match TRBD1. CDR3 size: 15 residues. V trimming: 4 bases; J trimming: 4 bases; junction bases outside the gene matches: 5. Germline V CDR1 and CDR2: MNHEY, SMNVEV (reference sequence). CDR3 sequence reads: CASSSWDRGADTQYF. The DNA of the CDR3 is TGTGCCAGCAGTTCATGGGACAGGGGAGCAGATACGCAGTATTTT.

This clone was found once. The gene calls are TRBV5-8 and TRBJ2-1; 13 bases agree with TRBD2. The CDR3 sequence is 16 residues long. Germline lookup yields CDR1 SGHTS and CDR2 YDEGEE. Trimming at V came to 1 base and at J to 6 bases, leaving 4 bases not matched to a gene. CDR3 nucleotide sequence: TGTGCCAGCAGCTTGACAGGGACTAGCGGGATCAATGAGCAGTTCTTC. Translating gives CASSLTGTSGINEQFF.

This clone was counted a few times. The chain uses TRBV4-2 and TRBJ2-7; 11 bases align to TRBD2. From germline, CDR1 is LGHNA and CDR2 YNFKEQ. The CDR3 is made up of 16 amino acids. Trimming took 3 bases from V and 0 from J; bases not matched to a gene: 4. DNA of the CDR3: TGTGCCAGCAGCCATGCCGGGACTAGCGGCTCCTACGAGCAGTACTTC. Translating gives CASSHAGTSGSYEQYF.

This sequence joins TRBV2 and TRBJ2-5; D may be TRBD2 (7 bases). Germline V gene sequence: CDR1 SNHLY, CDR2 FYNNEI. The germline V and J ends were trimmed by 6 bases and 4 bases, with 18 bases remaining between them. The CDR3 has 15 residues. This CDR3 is CASSGGQTGAETQYF. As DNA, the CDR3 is TGTGCCAGCAGCGGGGGGCAAACGGGGGCAGAGACCCAGTACTTC.